This T cell receptor beta chain was found in a study of CD8 T cells in Susac syndrome. The CDR3 is 15 residues long. In germline, CDR1 is LNHNV, CDR2 YYDKDF (reference sequence). Trimming took off 3 bases at V and 2 bases at J, with 10 bases between the two ends. The RNA input was roughly 0.45 to 1 ug, and it was reverse transcribed with random hexamers. Multiplex immunoSEQ PCR targeted 54 Vbeta and 13 Jbeta TCR beta segments. From the immunoSEQ multiplex PCR reads, TCRdb called clonotypes with MiXCR, one entry per CDR3 protein. The sample has more than 150,000 distinct CDR3 sequences, 92% seen once. The TCR was taken from a human donor in good health. Material for sequencing was CD4+ T cells from PBMCs. The rearrangement uses TRBV15 and TRBJ2-2; the D is unclear. CDR3 region: CATSRAGANTGELFF. In DNA, the CDR3 is TGTGCCACCAGCAGGGCAGGCGCTAACACCGGGGAGCTGTTTTTT.